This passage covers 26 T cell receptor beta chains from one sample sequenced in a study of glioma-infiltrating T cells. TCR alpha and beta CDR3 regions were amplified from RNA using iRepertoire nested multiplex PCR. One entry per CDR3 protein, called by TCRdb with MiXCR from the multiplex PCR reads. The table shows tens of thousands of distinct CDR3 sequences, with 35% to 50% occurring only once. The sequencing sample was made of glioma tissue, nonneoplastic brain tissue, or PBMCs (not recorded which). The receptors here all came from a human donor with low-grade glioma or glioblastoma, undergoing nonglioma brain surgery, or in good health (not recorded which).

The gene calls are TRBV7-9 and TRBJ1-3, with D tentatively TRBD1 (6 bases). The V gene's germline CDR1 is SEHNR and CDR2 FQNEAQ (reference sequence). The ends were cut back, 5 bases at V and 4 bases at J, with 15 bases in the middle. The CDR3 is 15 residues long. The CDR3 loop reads CASSPNRVLGNTIYF. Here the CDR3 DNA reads TGTGCCAGCAGCCCCAACAGGGTTCTCGGAAACACCATATATTTT.

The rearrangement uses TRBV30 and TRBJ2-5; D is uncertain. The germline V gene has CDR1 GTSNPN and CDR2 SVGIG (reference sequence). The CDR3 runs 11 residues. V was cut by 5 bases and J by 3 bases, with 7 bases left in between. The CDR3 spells CAWGVEETQYF. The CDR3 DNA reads TGTGCCTGGGGCGTCGAAGAGACCCAGTACTTC. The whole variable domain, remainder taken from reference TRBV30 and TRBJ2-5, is SQTIHQWPATLVQPVGSPLSLECTVEGTSNPNLYWYRQAAGRGLQLLFYSVGIGQISSEVPQNLSASRPQDRQFILSSKKLLLSDSGFYLCAWGVEETQYFGPGTRLLVL.

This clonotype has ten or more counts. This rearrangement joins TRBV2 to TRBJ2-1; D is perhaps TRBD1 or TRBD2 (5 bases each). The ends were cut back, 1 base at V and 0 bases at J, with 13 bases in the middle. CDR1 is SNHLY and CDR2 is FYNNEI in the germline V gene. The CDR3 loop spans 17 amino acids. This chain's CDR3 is CASSEGRDPFSYNEQFF. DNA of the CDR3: TGTGCCAGCAGTGAAGGCCGGGACCCCTTCTCCTACAATGAGCAGTTCTTC.

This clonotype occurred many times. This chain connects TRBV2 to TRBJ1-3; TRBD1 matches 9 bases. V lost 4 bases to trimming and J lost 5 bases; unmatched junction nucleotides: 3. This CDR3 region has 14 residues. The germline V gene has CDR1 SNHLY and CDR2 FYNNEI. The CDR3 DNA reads TGTGCCAGCAGTGTAACAGGGGGCCGAAACACCATATATTTT. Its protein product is CASSVTGGRNTIYF.

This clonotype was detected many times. CDR3 loop: CASSLSSGGPKQLFF. The CDR3 DNA reads TGTGCCAGCAGTTTATCTAGCGGGGGACCCAAACAACTGTTTTTT. The chain is built from TRBV27 and TRBJ1-4; TRBD1 is a possible D gene (5 bases). V was pared by 0 bases and J by 12 bases, with 17 bases between. CDR1 is MNHEY, CDR2 SMNVEV, per germline (reference sequence). The CDR3 contains 15 residues.

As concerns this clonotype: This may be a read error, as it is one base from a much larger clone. CDR3 DNA: TGTGCCAGCAGCTTAGGGGATTATGGAATAGCGGGAGCGGGGGGAGATACGCAGTATTTT. Translating it yields CASSLGDYGIAGAGGDTQYF. The rearrangement joins TRBV7-2 to TRBJ2-3; 9 nucleotides match TRBD2. This CDR3 has 20 residues. Losses at the gene ends were 1 base for V and 5 bases for J; bases not matched to a gene: 19. Germline V CDR1 and CDR2: SGHTA, FQGNSA.

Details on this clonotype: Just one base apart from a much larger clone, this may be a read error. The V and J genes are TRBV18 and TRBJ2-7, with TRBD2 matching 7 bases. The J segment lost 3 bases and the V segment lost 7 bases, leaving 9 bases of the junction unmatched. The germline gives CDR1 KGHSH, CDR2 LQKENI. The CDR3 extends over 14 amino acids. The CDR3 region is CASFAAGKYYEQYF. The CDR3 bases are TGTGCCAGCTTTGCAGCGGGGAAATACTACGAGCAGTACTTC.

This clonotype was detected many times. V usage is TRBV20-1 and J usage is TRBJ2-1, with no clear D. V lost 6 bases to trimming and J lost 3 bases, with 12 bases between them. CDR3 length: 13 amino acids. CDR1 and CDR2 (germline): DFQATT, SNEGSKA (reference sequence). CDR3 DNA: TGCAGTGCCCAGTCCGCTGTCTACAATGAGCAGTTCTTC. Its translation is CSAQSAVYNEQFF.

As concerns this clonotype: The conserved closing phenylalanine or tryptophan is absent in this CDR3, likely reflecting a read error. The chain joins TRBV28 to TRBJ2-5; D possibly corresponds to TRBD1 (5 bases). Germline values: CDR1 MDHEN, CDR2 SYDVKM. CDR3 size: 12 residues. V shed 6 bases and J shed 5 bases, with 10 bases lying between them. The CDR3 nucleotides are TGTGCCAGCAGCCCGACAGTTGAGACCCAGTACTCC. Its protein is CASSPTVETQYS.

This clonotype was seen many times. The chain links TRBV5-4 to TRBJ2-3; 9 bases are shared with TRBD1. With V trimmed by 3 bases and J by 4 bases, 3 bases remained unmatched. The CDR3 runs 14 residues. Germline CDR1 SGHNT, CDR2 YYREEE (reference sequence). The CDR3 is CASSWDRVADTQYF. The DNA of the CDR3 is TGTGCCAGCAGCTGGGACAGGGTAGCAGATACGCAGTATTTT.

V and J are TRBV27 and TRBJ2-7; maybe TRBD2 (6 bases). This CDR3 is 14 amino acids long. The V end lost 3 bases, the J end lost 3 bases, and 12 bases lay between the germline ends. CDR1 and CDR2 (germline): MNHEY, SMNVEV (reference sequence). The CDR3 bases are TGTGCCAGCAGTTTTGCCGGGAGCGTCTACGAGCAGTACTTC. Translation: CASSFAGSVYEQYF.

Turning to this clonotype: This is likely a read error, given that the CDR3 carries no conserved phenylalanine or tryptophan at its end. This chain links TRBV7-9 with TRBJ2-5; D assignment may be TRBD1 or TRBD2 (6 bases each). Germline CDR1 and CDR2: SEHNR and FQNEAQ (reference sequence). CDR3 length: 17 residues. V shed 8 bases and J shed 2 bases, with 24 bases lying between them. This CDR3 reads CASGQDLPSGAQETQYL. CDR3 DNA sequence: TGTGCCAGCGGCCAAGATCTTCCGTCGGGGGCTCAAGAGACCCAGTACCTC.

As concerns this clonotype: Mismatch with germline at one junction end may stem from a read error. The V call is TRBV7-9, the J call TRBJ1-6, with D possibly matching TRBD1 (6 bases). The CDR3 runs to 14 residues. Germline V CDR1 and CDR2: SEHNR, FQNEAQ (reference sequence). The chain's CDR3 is CASSVQQGRSPLHF. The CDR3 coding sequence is TGTGCCAGCAGCGTGCAACAGGGTCGCTCACCCCTTCACTTT.

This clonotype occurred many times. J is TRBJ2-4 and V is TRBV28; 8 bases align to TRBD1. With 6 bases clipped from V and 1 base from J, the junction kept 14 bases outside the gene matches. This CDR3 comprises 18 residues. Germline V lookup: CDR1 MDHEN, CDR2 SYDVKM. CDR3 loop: CASSTGQGTFLAKNIQYF. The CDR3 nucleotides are TGTGCCAGCAGCACCGGACAGGGAACCTTTTTGGCCAAAAACATTCAGTACTTC.

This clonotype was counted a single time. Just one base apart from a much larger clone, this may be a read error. CDR3 protein: CAGSLRRSLNTGELFF. CDR3 in DNA: TGCGCCGGCAGCTTGAGGCGGTCACTGAACACCGGGGAGCTGTTTTTT. V is TRBV5-1 and J is TRBJ2-2; no reliable D call. Germline values: CDR1 SGHRS, CDR2 YFSETQ. The CDR3 runs 16 residues. Looking up the rest from reference TRBV5-1 and TRBJ2-2 gives the full variable domain: KAGVTQTPRYLIKTRGQQVTLSCSPISGHRSVSWYQQTPGQGLQFLFEYFSETQRNKGNFPGRFSGRQFSNSRSEMNVSTLELGDSALYLCAGSLRRSLNTGELFFGEGSRLTVL.

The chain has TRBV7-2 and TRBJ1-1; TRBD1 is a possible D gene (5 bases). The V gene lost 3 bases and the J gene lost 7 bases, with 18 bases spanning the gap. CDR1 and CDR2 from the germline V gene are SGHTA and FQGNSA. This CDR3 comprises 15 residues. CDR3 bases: TGTGCCAGCAGCTTCGAGGCACGGACGGACATTGAAGCTTTCTTT. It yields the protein CASSFEARTDIEAFF.

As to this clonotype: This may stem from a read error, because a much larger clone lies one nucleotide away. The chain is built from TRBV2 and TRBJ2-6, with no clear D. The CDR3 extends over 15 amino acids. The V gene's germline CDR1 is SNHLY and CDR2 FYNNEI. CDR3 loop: CASSLANSRANVLTF. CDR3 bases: TGTGCCAGCAGTTTAGCTAACTCTCGGGCCAACGTCCTGACTTTC.

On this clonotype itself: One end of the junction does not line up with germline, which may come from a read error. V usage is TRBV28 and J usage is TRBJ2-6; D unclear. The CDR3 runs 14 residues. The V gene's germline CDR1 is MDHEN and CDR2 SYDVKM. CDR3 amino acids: CAGSFNSEANVLTF. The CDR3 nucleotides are TGTGCCGGCAGTTTTAACTCTGAGGCCAACGTCCTGACTTTC.

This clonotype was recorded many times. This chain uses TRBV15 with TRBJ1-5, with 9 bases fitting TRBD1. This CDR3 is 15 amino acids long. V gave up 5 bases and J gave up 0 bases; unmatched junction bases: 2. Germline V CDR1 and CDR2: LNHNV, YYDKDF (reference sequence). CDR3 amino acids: CATSDRGNSNQPQHF. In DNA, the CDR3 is TGTGCCACCAGCGACAGGGGGAATAGCAATCAGCCCCAGCATTTT.

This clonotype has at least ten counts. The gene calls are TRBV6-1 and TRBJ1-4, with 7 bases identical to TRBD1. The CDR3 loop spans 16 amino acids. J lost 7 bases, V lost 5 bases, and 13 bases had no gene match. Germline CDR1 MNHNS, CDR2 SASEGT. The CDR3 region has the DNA TGTGCCAGCAGTTCGAGCGCAGGGGGTTACAGTGAAAAACTGTTTTTT. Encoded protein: CASSSSAGGYSEKLFF.

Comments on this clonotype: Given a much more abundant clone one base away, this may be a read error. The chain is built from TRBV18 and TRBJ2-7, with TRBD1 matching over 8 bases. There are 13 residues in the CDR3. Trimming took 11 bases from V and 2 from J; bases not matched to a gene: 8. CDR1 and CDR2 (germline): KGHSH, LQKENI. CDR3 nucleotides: TGTGCCGGTTCGACAGGGGAAACCTACGAGCAGTACTTC. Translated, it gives CAGSTGETYEQYF. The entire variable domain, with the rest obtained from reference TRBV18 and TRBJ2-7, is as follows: NAGVMQNPRHLVRRRGQEARLRCSPMKGHSHVYWYRQLPEEGLKFMVYLQKENIIDESGMPKERFSAEFPKEGPSILRIQQVVRGDSAAYFCAGSTGETYEQYFGPGTRLTVT.

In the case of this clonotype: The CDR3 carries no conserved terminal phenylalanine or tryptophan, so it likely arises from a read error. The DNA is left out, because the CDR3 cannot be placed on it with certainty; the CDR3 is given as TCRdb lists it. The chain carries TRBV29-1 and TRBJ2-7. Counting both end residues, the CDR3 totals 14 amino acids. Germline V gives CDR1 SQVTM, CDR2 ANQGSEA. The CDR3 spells CSVGSGGSSYEQHL.

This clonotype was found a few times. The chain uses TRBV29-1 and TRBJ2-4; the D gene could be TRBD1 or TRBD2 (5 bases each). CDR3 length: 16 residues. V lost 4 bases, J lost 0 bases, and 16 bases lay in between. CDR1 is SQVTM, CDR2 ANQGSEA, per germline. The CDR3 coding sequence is TGCAGCGTTGGGGACGTAGGGCTCTTAGCCAAAAACATTCAGTACTTC. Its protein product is CSVGDVGLLAKNIQYF.

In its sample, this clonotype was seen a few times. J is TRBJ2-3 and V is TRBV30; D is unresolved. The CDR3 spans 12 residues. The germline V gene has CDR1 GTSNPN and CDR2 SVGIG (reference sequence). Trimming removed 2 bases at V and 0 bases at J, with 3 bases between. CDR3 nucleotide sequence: TGTGCCTGGAGTTTTAGCACAGATACGCAGTATTTT. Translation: CAWSFSTDTQYF. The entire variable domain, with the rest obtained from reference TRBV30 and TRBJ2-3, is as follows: SQTIHQWPATLVQPVGSPLSLECTVEGTSNPNLYWYRQAAGRGLQLLFYSVGIGQISSEVPQNLSASRPQDRQFILSSKKLLLSDSGFYLCAWSFSTDTQYFGPGTRLTVL.

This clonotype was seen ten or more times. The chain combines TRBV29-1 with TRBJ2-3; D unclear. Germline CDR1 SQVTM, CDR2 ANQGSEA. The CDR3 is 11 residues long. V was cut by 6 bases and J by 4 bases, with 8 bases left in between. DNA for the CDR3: TGCAGCGTGGACCAGCCAGATACGCAGTATTTT. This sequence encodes CSVDQPDTQYF.

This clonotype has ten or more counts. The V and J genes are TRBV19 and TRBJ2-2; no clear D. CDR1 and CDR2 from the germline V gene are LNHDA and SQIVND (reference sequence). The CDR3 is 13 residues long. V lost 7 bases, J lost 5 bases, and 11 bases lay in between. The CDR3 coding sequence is TGTGCCAGTAAGGCAGATTGGACCGGGGAGCTGTTTTTT. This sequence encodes CASKADWTGELFF.